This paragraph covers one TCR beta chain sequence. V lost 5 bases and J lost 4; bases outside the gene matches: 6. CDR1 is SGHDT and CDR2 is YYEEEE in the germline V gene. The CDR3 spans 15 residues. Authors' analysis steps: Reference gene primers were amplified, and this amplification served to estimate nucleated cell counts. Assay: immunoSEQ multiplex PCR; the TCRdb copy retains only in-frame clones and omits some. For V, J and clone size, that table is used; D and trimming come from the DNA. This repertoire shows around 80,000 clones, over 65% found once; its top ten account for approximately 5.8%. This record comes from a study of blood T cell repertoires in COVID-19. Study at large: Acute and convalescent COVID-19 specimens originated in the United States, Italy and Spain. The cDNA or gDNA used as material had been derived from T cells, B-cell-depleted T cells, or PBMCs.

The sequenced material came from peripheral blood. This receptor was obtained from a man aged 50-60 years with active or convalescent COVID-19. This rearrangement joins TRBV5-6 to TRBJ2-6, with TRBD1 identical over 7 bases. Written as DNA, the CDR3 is TGTGCCAGCAGGGCAGGGGGATCCGGGGCCAACGTCCTGACTTTC. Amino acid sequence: CASRAGGSGANVLTF.